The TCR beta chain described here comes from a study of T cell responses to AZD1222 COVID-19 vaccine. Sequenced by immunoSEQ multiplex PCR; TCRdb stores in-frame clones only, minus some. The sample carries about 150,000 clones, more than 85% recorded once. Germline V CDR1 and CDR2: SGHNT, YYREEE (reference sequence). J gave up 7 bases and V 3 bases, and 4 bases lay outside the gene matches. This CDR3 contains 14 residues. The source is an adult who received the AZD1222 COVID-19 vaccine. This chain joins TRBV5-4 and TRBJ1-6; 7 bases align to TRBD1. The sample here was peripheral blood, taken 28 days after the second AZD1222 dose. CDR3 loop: CASSWDSQNSPLHF. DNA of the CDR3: TGTGCCAGCAGCTGGGACAGTCAAAATTCACCCCTCCACTTT. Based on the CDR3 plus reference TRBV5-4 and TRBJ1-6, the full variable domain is ETGVTQSPTHLIKTRGQQVTLRCSSQSGHNTVSWYQQALGQGPQFIFQYYREEENGRGNFPPRFSGLQFPNYSSELNVNALELDDSALYLCASSWDSQNSPLHFGNGTRLTVT.